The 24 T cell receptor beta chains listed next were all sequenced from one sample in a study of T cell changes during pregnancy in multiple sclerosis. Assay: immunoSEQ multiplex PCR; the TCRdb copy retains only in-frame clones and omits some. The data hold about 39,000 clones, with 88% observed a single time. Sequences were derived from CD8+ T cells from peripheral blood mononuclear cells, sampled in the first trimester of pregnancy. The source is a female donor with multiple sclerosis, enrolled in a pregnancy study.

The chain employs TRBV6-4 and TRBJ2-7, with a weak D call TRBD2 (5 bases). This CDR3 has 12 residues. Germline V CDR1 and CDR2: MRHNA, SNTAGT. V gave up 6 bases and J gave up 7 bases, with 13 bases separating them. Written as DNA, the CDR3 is TGTGCCAGCAGCTCAGGATCGGGGGAGCAGTACTTC. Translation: CASSSGSGEQYF.

The DNA of the CDR3 is TGTGCCAGCACCCAGATACAGGGGGCCTCCACTGAAGCTTTCTTT. The encoded protein is CASTQIQGASTEAFF. The J gene is TRBJ1-1, the V gene TRBV6-4; 9 nucleotides line up with TRBD1. The germline V gene encodes CDR1 MRHNA and CDR2 SNTAGT. The CDR3 consists of 15 residues. After removal of 7 bases from V and 4 bases from J, the junction contained 10 bases not matched to a gene.

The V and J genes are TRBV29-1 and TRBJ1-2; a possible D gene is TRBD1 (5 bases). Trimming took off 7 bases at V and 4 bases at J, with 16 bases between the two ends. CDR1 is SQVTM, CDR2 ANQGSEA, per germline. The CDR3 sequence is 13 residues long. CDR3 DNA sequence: TGCAGCGCCGAAACCGGGGGGGTCTATGGCTACACCTTC. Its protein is CSAETGGVYGYTF.

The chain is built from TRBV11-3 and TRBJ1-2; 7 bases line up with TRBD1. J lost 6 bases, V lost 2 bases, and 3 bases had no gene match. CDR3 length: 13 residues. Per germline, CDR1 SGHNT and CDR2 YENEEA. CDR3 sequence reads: CASSLPGGHGYTF. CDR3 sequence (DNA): TGTGCCAGCAGCTTACCAGGGGGTCATGGCTACACCTTC.

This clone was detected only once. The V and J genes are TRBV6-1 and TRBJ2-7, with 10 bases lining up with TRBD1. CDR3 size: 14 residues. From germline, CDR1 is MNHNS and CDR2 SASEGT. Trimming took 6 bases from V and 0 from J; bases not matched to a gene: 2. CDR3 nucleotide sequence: TGTGCCAGCAGGGACAGGGGGATCTCCTACGAGCAGTACTTC. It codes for CASRDRGISYEQYF.

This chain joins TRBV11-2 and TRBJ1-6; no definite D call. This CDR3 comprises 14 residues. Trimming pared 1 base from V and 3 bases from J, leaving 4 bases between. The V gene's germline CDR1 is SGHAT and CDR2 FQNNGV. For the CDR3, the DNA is TGTGCCAGCAGCTTAGTTCTCTATAATTCACCCCTCCACTTT. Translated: CASSLVLYNSPLHF.

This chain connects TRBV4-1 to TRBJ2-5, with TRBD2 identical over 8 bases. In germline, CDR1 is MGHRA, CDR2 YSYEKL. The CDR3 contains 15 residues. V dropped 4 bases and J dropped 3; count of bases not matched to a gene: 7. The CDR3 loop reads CASSPGGVGEETQYF. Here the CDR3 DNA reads TGCGCCAGCAGCCCCGGGGGGGTCGGAGAAGAGACCCAGTACTTC.

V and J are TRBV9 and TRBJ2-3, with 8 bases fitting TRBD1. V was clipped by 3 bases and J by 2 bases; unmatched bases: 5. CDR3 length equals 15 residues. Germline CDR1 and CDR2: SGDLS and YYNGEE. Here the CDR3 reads CASSAGGSTTDTQYF. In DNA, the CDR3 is TGTGCCAGCAGCGCAGGGGGCAGCACCACAGATACGCAGTATTTT.

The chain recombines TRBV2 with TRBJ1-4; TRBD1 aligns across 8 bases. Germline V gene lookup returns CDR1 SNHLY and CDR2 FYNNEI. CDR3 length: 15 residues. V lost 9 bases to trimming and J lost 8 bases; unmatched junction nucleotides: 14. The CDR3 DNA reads TGTGCCAGTACCCCGCCGACAGGGGAGGACGAAAAACTGTTTTTT. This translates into CASTPPTGEDEKLFF.

CDR3 region: CASSLSRELFF. The CDR3 bases are TGTGCCAGCAGCCTTTCAAGGGAGCTGTTTTTT. The V call is TRBV4-2, the J call TRBJ2-2; D unclear. V lost 4 bases and J lost 9, with 6 bases in between. The germline V gene has CDR1 LGHNA and CDR2 YNFKEQ. The CDR3 is 11 amino acids.

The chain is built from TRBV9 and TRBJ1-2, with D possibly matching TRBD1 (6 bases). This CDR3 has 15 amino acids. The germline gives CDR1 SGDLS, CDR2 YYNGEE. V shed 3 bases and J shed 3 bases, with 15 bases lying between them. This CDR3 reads CASSGRTAGDYGYTF. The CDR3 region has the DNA TGTGCCAGCAGCGGTCGGACCGCAGGGGACTATGGCTACACCTTC.

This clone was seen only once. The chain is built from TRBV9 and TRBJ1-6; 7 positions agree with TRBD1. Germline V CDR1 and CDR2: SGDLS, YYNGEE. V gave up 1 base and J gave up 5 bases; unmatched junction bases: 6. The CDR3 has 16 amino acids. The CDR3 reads CASSVSVQGDNSPLHF. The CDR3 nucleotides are TGTGCCAGCAGCGTATCGGTGCAGGGGGATAATTCACCCCTCCACTTT.

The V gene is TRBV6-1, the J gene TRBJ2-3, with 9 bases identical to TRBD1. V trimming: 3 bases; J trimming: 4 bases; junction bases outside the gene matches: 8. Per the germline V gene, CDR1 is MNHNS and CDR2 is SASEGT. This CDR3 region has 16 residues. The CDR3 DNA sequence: TGTGCCAGCAGTGAGGGTAAGGGGACAGGGTCAGATACGCAGTATTTT. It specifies CASSEGKGTGSDTQYF.

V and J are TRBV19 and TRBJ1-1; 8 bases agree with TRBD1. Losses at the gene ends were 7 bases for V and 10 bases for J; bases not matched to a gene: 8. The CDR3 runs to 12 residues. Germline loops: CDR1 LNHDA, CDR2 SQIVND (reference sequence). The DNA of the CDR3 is TGTGCCAGTACTCAGGGGACAGGTGGAGCTTTCTTT. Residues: CASTQGTGGAFF.

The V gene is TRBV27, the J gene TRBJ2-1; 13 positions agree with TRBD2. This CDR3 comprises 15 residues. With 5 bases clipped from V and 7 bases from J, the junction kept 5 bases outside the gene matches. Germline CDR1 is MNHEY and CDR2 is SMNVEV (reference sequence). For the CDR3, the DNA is TGTGCCAGCAGTAGGGGACTAGCGGGGTGGAATGAGCAGTTCTTC. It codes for CASSRGLAGWNEQFF.

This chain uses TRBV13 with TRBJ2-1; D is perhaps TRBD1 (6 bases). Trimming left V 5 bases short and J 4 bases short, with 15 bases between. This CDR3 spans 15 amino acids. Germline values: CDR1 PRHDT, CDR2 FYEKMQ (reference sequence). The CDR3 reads CASSPPRGRYNEQFF. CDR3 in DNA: TGTGCCAGCAGCCCCCCCAGGGGACGTTACAATGAGCAGTTCTTC.

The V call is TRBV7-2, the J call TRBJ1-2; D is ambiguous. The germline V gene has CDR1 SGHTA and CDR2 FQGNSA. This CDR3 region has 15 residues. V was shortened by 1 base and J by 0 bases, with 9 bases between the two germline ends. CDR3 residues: CASSLVHSSNYGYTF. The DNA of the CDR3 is TGTGCCAGCAGCTTAGTCCACTCTTCTAACTATGGCTACACCTTC.

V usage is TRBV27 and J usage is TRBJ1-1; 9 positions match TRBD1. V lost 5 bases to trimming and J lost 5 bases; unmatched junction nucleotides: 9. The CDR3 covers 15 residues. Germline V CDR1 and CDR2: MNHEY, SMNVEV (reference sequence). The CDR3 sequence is CASSPQGALMTEAFF. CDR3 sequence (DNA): TGTGCCAGCAGTCCACAGGGGGCGCTTATGACTGAAGCTTTCTTT.

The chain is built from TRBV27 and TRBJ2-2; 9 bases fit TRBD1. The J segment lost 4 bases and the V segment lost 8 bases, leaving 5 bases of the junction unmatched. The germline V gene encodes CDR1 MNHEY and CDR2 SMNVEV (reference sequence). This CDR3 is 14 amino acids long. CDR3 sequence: CASLGTGSTGELFF. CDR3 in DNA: TGTGCCAGCCTTGGGACAGGGTCCACCGGGGAGCTGTTTTTT.

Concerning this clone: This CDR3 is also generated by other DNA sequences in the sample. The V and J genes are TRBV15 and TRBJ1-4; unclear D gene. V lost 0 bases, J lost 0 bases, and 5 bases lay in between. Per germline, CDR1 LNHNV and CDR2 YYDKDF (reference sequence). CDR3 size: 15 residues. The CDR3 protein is CATSRDRATNEKLFF. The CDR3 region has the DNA TGTGCCACCAGCAGAGACCGAGCAACTAATGAAAAACTGTTTTTT.

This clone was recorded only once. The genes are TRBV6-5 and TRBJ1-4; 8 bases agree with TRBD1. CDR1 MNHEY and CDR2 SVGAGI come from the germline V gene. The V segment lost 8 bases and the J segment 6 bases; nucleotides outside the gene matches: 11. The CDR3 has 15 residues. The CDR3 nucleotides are TGTGCCAGCCGCGTACAGGGGGAACTTGATGAAAAACTGTTTTTT. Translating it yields CASRVQGELDEKLFF.

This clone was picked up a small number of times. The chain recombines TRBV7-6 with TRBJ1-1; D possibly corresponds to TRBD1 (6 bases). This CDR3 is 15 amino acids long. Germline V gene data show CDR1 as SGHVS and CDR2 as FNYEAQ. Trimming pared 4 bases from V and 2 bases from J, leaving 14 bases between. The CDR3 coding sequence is TGTGCCAGCAGCTCGTCCACAGGGATTAACACTGAAGCTTTCTTT. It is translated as CASSSSTGINTEAFF.

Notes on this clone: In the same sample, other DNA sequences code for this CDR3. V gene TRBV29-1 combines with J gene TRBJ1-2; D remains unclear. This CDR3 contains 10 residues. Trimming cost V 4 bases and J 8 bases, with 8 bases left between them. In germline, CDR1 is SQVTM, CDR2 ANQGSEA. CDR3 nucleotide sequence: TGCAGCGTTGCCGGAGACGGCTACACCTTC. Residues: CSVAGDGYTF.

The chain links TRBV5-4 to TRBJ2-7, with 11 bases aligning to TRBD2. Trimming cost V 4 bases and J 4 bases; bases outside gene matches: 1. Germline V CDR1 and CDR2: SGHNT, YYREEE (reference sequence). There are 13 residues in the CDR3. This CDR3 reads CASSGTSGYEQYF. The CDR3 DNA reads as TGTGCCAGCAGCGGGACTAGCGGTTACGAGCAGTACTTC.